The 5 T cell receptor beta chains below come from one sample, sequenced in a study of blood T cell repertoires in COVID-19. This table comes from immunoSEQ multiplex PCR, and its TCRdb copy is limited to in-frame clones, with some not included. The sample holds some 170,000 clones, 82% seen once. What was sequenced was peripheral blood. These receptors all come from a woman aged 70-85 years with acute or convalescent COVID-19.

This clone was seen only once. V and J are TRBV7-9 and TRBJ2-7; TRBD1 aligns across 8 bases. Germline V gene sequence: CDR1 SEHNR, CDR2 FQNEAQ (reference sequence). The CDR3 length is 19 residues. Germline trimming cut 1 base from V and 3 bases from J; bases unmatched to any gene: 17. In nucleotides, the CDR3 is TGTGCCAGCAGCTTAGGGGCCAGGACAGGGTCCCCTCGGGACTACGAGCAGTACTTC. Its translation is CASSLGARTGSPRDYEQYF.

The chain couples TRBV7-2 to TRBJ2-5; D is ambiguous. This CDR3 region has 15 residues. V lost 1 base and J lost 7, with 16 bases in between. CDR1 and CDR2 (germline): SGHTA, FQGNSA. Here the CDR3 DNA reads TGTGCCAGCAGCTTAGATTACCGCGCGGAGCGGACCCAGTACTTC. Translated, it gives CASSLDYRAERTQYF.

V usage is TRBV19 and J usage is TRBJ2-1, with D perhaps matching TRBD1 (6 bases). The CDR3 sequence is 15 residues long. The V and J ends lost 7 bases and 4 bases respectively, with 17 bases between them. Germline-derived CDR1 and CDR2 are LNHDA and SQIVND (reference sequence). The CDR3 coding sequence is TGTGCCAGTACTTTTAGCCGGGACACTTACAATGAGCAGTTCTTC. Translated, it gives CASTFSRDTYNEQFF.

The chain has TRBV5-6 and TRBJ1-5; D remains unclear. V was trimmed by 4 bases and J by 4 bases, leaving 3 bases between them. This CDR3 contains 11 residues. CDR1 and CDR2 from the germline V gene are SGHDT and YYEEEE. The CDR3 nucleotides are TGTGCCAGCAGCCGGAATCAGCCCCAGCATTTT. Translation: CASSRNQPQHF.

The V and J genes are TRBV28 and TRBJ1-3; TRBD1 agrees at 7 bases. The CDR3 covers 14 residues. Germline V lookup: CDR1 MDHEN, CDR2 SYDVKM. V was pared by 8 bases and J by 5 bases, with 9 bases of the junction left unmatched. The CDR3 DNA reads TGTGCCAGCCGTGACAGGGCTCTAAGAAACACCATATATTTT. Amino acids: CASRDRALRNTIYF.